The clone carrying this T cell receptor beta chain was counted only a few times. Sequenced by immunoSEQ multiplex PCR; TCRdb stores in-frame clones only, minus some. The sample lists under 350,000 clones, roughly 90% occurring once. The data were taken from a study of blood T cell repertoires in COVID-19. CDR1 is SGHRS, CDR2 YFSETQ, per germline. The CDR3 contains 15 residues. The J segment lost 8 bases and the V segment lost 0 bases, leaving 10 bases of the junction unmatched. The chain employs TRBV5-1 and TRBJ1-2, with 7 bases lining up with TRBD1. Material: peripheral blood. The sequence came from a woman under 40 with COVID-19, enrolled during active disease. The CDR3 loop reads CASSLGRGQLGGYTF. CDR3 DNA sequence: TGCGCCAGCAGCTTGGGACGGGGACAGCTCGGGGGCTACACCTTC.